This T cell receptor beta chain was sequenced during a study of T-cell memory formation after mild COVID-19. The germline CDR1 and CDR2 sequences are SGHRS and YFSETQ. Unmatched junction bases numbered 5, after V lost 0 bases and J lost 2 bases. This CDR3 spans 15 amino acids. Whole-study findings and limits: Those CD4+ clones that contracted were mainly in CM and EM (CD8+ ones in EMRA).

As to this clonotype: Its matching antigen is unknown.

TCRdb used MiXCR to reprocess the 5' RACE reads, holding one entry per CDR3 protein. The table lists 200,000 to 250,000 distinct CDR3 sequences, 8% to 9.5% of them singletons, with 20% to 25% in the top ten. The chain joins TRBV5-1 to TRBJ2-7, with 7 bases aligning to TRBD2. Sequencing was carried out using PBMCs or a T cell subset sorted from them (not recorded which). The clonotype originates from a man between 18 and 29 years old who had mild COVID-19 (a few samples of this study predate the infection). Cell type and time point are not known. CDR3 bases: TGCGCCAGCAGCTTGGGCCCAGCGGGAACCTACGAGCAGTACTTC. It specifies CASSLGPAGTYEQYF.